The sequence of this T cell receptor beta chain was determined in a study of response to subunit inactivated influenza vaccine. TCRdb re-analysed the RT-PCR reads in MiXCR, keeping a single row per CDR3 protein. There are over 400,000 distinct CDR3 sequences in the sample; roughly 9.8% occur only once, and 12% lies in the top ten. CDR1 SGHTA and CDR2 FQGNSA come from the germline V gene. Trimming took off 3 bases at V and 3 bases at J, with 11 bases between the two ends. The CDR3 is made up of 14 amino acids. Study outcomes and limitations: Authors suggested that a seasonal influenza vaccination recruits few new T cells each time.

Remarks on this clonotype: The target antigen is unknown.

The gene calls are TRBV7-2 and TRBJ1-2; D remains ambiguous. The sequences come from PBMCs from blood, collected about 6 weeks after vaccination. The TCR comes from a man aged 45-65 years who received an inactivated influenza vaccine. The CDR3, as DNA: TGTGCCAGCAGCTTTGATATCTCCTACTATGGCTACACCTTC. Protein sequence: CASSFDISYYGYTF.